The 17 T cell receptor beta chains below were found in one sample sequenced in a study of T cell clonotyping in hematopoietic cell transplantation (dated by TCRdb to the early 2020s). Receptor libraries were prepared by the immunoSEQ multiplex PCR assay. TCRdb provides this immuneACCESS table in a form limited to in-frame rearrangements. Some clones are lacking; in checked studies, under half of them reflect an unresolved V gene, and why the rest are absent is not known. The table for this sample lists roughly 27,000 clones; around 84% of them were counted only once. The top ten clonotypes cover more than 20% of the sample. Reading the label with the study, this specimen's time point is: recipient sample about 28 days before transplant, after cytoreduction. Here the sequenced sample was peripheral blood mononuclear cells, taken before stem cell transplant. The source is a woman aged 55-75 years with acute myeloid leukemia. Some clones in this sample may be carry-over from other donors' samples.

This clone was detected only a few times. The chain links TRBV19 to TRBJ2-7, with D uncertain. The CDR3 runs to 13 residues. Germline V CDR1 and CDR2: LNHDA, SQIVND (reference sequence). The V and J ends lost 5 bases and 3 bases respectively, with 11 bases between them. The CDR3 is CASSPADLYEQYF. The CDR3 bases are TGTGCCAGTAGTCCGGCGGATCTCTACGAGCAGTACTTC.

V and J are TRBV6-4 and TRBJ2-7; unclear D gene. CDR3 length: 15 residues. Trimming removed 2 bases at V and 3 bases at J, with 14 bases between. Germline V gene data show CDR1 as MRHNA and CDR2 as SNTAGT. The CDR3 DNA sequence: TGTGCCAGCAGTGACCATCGCCTAGTTTTCTACGAGCAGTACTTC. It specifies CASSDHRLVFYEQYF.

CDR3 DNA: TGTGCCAGCAGTCAGGGGGTCGGTCCTTTGTATGCAGAAGCTTTCTTT. This codes for CASSQGVGPLYAEAFF. This sequence joins TRBV27 and TRBJ1-1, with 7 bases identical to TRBD1. The CDR3 is 16 amino acids. The V segment lost 5 bases and the J segment 8 bases; nucleotides outside the gene matches: 17. Looked up from germline, CDR1 is MNHEY and CDR2 is SMNVEV (reference sequence).

The rearrangement uses TRBV5-1 and TRBJ1-5; tentative D call: TRBD1 (5 bases). The V end lost 1 base, the J end lost 5 bases, and 19 bases lay between the germline ends. The CDR3 is made up of 17 amino acids. Germline lookup yields CDR1 SGHRS and CDR2 YFSETQ. The CDR3 DNA reads TGCGCCAGCAGCTTGCGGGCGTTAGGGGTCAGGGATCAGCCCCAGCATTTT. This encodes CASSLRALGVRDQPQHF.

This sequence joins TRBV7-9 and TRBJ2-1; D unresolved. CDR3 length: 11 residues. V lost 5 bases and J 8 bases, leaving 7 bases between the germline ends. Germline values: CDR1 SEHNR, CDR2 FQNEAQ (reference sequence). The CDR3 sequence: CASSPWDEQFF. CDR3 coding DNA: TGTGCCAGCAGCCCCTGGGATGAGCAGTTCTTC.

The chain couples TRBV28 to TRBJ2-7; unclear D gene. V lost 5 bases and J lost 4, with 12 bases in between. The CDR3 sequence is 13 residues long. From germline, CDR1 is MDHEN and CDR2 SYDVKM. The CDR3 spells CASSRTRSYEQYF. CDR3 sequence (DNA): TGTGCCAGCAGTCGGACCAGGTCGTACGAGCAGTACTTC.

Points on this clone: Within the sample, other DNA sequences also encode this same CDR3. The chain carries TRBV9 and TRBJ1-1, with D unclear. Per germline, CDR1 SGDLS and CDR2 YYNGEE. V was clipped by 1 base and J by 0 bases, with 4 bases between them. The CDR3 is 13 residues long. CDR3 nucleotide sequence: TGTGCCAGCAGCGTAATAATGAACACTGAAGCTTTCTTT. Protein: CASSVIMNTEAFF.

CDR3 region: CASSIYSGGQEQFF. The CDR3 DNA reads TGTGCCAGTAGTATATATTCGGGGGGACAGGAGCAGTTCTTC. The rearrangement uses TRBV19 and TRBJ2-1; the D call may be TRBD1 or TRBD2 (7 bases each). Trimming removed 2 bases from V and 10 bases from J, with 15 bases in between. The CDR3 contains 14 residues. Germline V CDR1 and CDR2: LNHDA, SQIVND (reference sequence).

The chain employs TRBV9 and TRBJ2-7, with 7 bases fitting TRBD2. The CDR3 spans 15 residues. CDR1 is SGDLS, CDR2 YYNGEE, per germline. The junction had 3 bases not matched to a gene; V was cut back by 0 bases and J by 0 bases. DNA for the CDR3: TGTGCCAGCAGCGTAGGCCCGGGAGGCTCCTACGAGCAGTACTTC. Its protein is CASSVGPGGSYEQYF.

V gene TRBV28 combines with J gene TRBJ2-5, with D perhaps matching TRBD2 (5 bases). The CDR3 totals 15 residues. The V gene lost 8 bases and the J gene lost 4 bases, with 20 bases spanning the gap. CDR1 and CDR2 (germline): MDHEN, SYDVKM. The CDR3: CASGSSKVTRETQYF. The CDR3 DNA reads as TGTGCCAGCGGGTCTAGCAAGGTGACGCGAGAGACCCAGTACTTC.

This clone came up once. V and J are TRBV28 and TRBJ1-5; 7 nucleotides align to TRBD1. The V gene's germline CDR1 is MDHEN and CDR2 SYDVKM. The CDR3 runs 16 residues. With V trimmed by 5 bases and J by 2 bases, 9 bases remained unmatched. The CDR3 DNA is TGTGCCAGCAGTCCCCGAGGGGGCCGGGGCAATCAGCCCCAGCATTTT. The encoded protein is CASSPRGGRGNQPQHF.

The chain joins TRBV14 to TRBJ2-1, with D uncertain. The CDR3 length is 16 residues. The germline V and J ends were trimmed by 1 base and 0 bases, with 10 bases remaining between them. Germline V gene sequence: CDR1 SGHDN, CDR2 FVKESK. The CDR3 coding sequence is TGTGCCAGCAGCCAAGTTAGGTGGAGCTCCTACAATGAGCAGTTCTTC. Protein product: CASSQVRWSSYNEQFF.

The chain has TRBV5-1 and TRBJ2-1; 9 bases agree with TRBD2. This CDR3 spans 16 amino acids. CDR1 and CDR2 (germline): SGHRS, YFSETQ. The J segment lost 5 bases and the V segment lost 5 bases, leaving 11 bases of the junction unmatched. The CDR3 sequence: CASSSVERGANNEQFF. CDR3 DNA sequence: TGCGCCAGCAGTTCGGTAGAGCGGGGGGCAAACAATGAGCAGTTCTTC.

J is TRBJ2-6 and V is TRBV7-3; 9 nucleotides line up with TRBD1. V lost 5 bases, J lost 4 bases, and 9 bases stayed unmatched. This CDR3 has 17 residues. Germline values: CDR1 SGHTA, CDR2 FQGTGA. The CDR3 is CASSVQGAGRGANVLTF. CDR3 bases: TGTGCCAGCAGCGTACAGGGGGCAGGGCGGGGGGCCAACGTCCTGACTTTC. The complete variable domain, with remaining parts taken from reference TRBV7-3 and TRBJ2-6, reads GAGVSQTPSNKVTEKGKYVELRCDPISGHTALYWYRQSLGQGPEFLIYFQGTGAADDSGLPNDRFFAVRPEGSVSTLKIQRTERGDSAVYLCASSVQGAGRGANVLTFGAGSRLTVL.

The chain recombines TRBV7-2 with TRBJ1-5, with unresolved D. Germline CDR1 SGHTA, CDR2 FQGNSA. This CDR3 has 14 residues. Trimming removed 2 bases at V and 1 base at J, with 6 bases between. CDR3 in amino acids: CASSLMGSNQPQHF. Written as DNA, the CDR3 is TGTGCCAGCAGCTTAATGGGCAGCAATCAGCCCCAGCATTTT.

This rearrangement joins TRBV5-4 to TRBJ2-5; 8 bases fit TRBD2. CDR1 and CDR2 from the germline V gene are SGHNT and YYREEE (reference sequence). The trim removed 4 bases at V and 4 bases at J, leaving 9 bases unmatched. The CDR3 covers 15 residues. The CDR3 sequence: CASSVGGGGGETQYF. CDR3 DNA sequence: TGTGCCAGCAGCGTCGGGGGGGGTGGTGGAGAGACCCAGTACTTC.

The chain joins TRBV5-1 to TRBJ1-5, with TRBD1 identical over 7 bases. The V gene end was trimmed by 4 bases and the J gene end by 2 bases; junction bases not matched to a gene: 6. From germline, CDR1 is SGHRS and CDR2 YFSETQ. The CDR3 consists of 15 residues. CDR3 loop: CASSEGTDGNQPQHF. Written as DNA, the CDR3 is TGCGCCAGCAGCGAGGGGACAGATGGCAATCAGCCCCAGCATTTT.